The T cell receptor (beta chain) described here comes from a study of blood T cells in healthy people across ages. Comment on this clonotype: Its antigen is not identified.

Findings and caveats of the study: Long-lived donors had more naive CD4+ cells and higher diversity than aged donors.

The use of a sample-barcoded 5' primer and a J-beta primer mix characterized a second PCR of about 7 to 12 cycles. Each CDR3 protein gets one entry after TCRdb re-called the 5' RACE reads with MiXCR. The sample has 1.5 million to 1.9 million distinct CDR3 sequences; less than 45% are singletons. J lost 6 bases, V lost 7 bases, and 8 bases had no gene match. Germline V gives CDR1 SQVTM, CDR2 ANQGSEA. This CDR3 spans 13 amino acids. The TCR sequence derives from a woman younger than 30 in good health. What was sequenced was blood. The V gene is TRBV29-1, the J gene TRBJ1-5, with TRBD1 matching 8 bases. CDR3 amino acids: CSALTGEIQPQHF. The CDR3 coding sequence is TGCAGCGCTTTGACAGGGGAGATTCAGCCCCAGCATTTT.